Following are 11 T cell receptor beta chains from one sample sequenced in a study of blood T cell repertoires in COVID-19. Repertoires were generated with immunoSEQ multiplex PCR, while TCRdb's copy carries only in-frame clones and drops some. Seen here are 200,000 or so clones, approximately 83% observed once, and the top ten hold over 2.5%. Input material: peripheral blood. The receptor source for this set is a woman aged 25 to 39 who had recovered from COVID-19.

The rearrangement links TRBV28 to TRBJ2-1; TRBD2 agrees at 13 bases. The V segment lost 10 bases and the J segment 1 base; nucleotides outside the gene matches: 16. The CDR3 sequence is 19 residues long. The germline V gene has CDR1 MDHEN and CDR2 SYDVKM. The chain's CDR3 is CATGGGRTSGRISYNEQFF. CDR3 in DNA: TGTGCCACCGGGGGGGGGCGGACTAGCGGGAGAATATCCTACAATGAGCAGTTCTTC.

The J gene is TRBJ1-2, the V gene TRBV14; possibly TRBD1 for D (6 bases). This CDR3 has 17 amino acids. Germline V gene data show CDR1 as SGHDN and CDR2 as FVKESK. V dropped 0 bases and J dropped 0 bases, with 14 bases sitting between them. CDR3: CASSQDQGHRANYGYTF. The CDR3 nucleotides are TGTGCCAGCAGCCAAGATCAGGGGCACAGGGCTAACTATGGCTACACCTTC.

The genes are TRBV29-1 and TRBJ2-7; 8 nucleotides align to TRBD1. The junction had 8 bases not matched to a gene; V was cut back by 5 bases and J by 2 bases. Germline-derived CDR1 and CDR2 are SQVTM and ANQGSEA. CDR3 length: 14 residues. CDR3 sequence reads: CSVSEDRGPYEQYF. The CDR3 coding sequence is TGCAGCGTTTCTGAAGACAGGGGCCCCTACGAGCAGTACTTC.

The chain combines TRBV3-1 (or the pseudogene TRBV3-2) with TRBJ2-5; D unclear. Germline CDR1 is LGHDT and CDR2 is YNNKEL (reference sequence). The CDR3 has 12 amino acids. Trimming shortened V by 2 bases and J by 3 bases, and 4 bases separated the two germline ends. The CDR3 coding sequence is TGTGCCAGCAGCCAACAGAAAGAGACCCAGTACTTC. Amino acids: CASSQQKETQYF.

The CDR3 here is CASSIPGVYGYTF. As DNA, the CDR3 is TGTGCCAGCAGTATACCAGGGGTTTATGGCTACACCTTC. The chain joins TRBV28 to TRBJ1-2, with TRBD1 as a possible D gene (6 bases). V dropped 5 bases and J dropped 5 bases, with 12 bases sitting between them. This CDR3 comprises 13 residues. The germline V gene has CDR1 MDHEN and CDR2 SYDVKM.

The chain joins TRBV7-3 to TRBJ2-2; D remains unclear. The CDR3 extends over 13 amino acids. The germline V and J ends were trimmed by 6 bases and 5 bases, with 10 bases remaining between them. Germline V gene data show CDR1 as SGHTA and CDR2 as FQGTGA. CDR3: CASSSTPTGELFF. The CDR3 DNA reads TGTGCCAGCAGTTCAACACCTACCGGGGAGCTGTTTTTT.

This CDR3 reads CASSLQGFGNSPLHF. CDR3 DNA sequence: TGTGCCAGCAGTTTGCAGGGGTTTGGGAATTCACCCCTCCACTTT. The rearrangement joins TRBV11-2 to TRBJ1-6; tentatively, D is TRBD1 (6 bases). Per the germline V gene, CDR1 is SGHAT and CDR2 is FQNNGV. The V and J ends lost 6 bases and 7 bases respectively, with 16 bases between them. The CDR3 covers 15 residues.

The chain links TRBV4-2 to TRBJ1-4; TRBD1 agrees at 7 bases. Trimming cost V 5 bases and J 4 bases; bases outside gene matches: 10. The CDR3 extends over 16 amino acids. Germline CDR1 and CDR2: LGHNA and YNFKEQ. The CDR3: CASSSLLNRGNEKLFF. The CDR3 coding sequence is TGTGCCAGCAGCTCACTATTGAACAGGGGTAATGAAAAACTGTTTTTT.

This clone was seen a handful of times. The V gene is TRBV28, the J gene TRBJ2-1, with D uncertain. CDR1 is MDHEN and CDR2 is SYDVKM in the germline V gene. The V end was cut by 8 bases, the J end by 10 bases, with 12 bases between. This CDR3 has 11 amino acids. The DNA for the CDR3 is TGTGCCAGCCTGTCCCCTAGGGAGCAGTTCTTC. This encodes CASLSPREQFF.

V usage is TRBV11-2 and J usage is TRBJ1-5, with 7 bases that match TRBD1. Germline CDR1 reads SGHAT; CDR2 reads FQNNGV. The CDR3 contains 14 residues. The junction had 4 bases not matched to a gene; V was cut back by 3 bases and J by 5 bases. CDR3 protein: CASSLSGTDQPQHF. CDR3 nucleotides: TGTGCCAGCAGCTTGTCAGGGACAGATCAGCCCCAGCATTTT. The full variable domain, with the rest looked up from reference TRBV11-2 and TRBJ1-5, is EAGVAQSPRYKIIEKRQSVAFWCNPISGHATLYWYQQILGQGPKLLIQFQNNGVVDDSQLPKDRFSAERLKGVDSTLKIQPAKLEDSAVYLCASSLSGTDQPQHFGDGTRLSIL.

The rearrangement uses TRBV5-5 and TRBJ1-1, with D hard to call. The germline CDR1 and CDR2 sequences are SGHKS and YYEKEE (reference sequence). The CDR3 has 16 amino acids. V lost 0 bases and J 2 bases, leaving 14 bases between the germline ends. CDR3 coding DNA: TGTGCCAGCAGCTTGGATTTATCCAGGCCAAACACTGAAGCTTTCTTT. Residues: CASSLDLSRPNTEAFF. The full variable domain, with the rest looked up from reference TRBV5-5 and TRBJ1-1, is DAGVTQSPTHLIKTRGQQVTLRCSPISGHKSVSWYQQVLGQGPQFIFQYYEKEERGRGNFPDRFSARQFPNYSSELNVNALLLGDSALYLCASSLDLSRPNTEAFFGQGTRLTVV.